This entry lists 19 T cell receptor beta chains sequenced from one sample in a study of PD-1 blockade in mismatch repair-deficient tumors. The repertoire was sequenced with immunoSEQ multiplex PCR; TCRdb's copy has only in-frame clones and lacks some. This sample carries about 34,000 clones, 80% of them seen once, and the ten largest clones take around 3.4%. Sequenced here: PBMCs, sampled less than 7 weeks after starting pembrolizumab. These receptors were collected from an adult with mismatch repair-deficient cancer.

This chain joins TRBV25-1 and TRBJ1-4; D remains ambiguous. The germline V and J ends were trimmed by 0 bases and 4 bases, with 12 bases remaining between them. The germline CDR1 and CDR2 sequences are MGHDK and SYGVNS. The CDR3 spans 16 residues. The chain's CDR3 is CASSEYMGRVNEKLFF. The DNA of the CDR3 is TGTGCCAGCAGTGAATATATGGGTCGGGTTAATGAAAAACTGTTTTTT. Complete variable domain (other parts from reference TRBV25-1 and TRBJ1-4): EADIYQTPRYLVIGTGKKITLECSQTMGHDKMYWYQQDPGMELHLIHYSYGVNSTEKGDLSSESTVSRIRTEHFPLTLESARPSHTSQYLCASSEYMGRVNEKLFFGSGTQLSVL.

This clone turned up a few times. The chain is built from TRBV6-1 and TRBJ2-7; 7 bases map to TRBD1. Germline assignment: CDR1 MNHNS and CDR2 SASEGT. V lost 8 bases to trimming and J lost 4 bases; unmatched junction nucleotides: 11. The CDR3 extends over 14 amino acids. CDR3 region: CASCITTGRYEQYF. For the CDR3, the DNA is TGTGCCAGCTGCATTACGACAGGGCGATACGAGCAGTACTTC.

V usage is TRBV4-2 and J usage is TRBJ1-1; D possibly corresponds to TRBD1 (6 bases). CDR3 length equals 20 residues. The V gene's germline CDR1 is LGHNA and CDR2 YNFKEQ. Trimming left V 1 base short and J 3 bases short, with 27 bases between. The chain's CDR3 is CASSQAALGGLVRGDTEAFF. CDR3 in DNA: TGTGCCAGCAGCCAAGCGGCGTTGGGGGGGCTAGTAAGAGGCGACACTGAAGCTTTCTTT.

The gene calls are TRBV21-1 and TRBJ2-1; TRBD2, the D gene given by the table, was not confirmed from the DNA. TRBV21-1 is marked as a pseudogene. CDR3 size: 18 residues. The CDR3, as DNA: TGTGCCAGCAGTCTTCACGGCGGGGGACTCATATCCTACAATGAGCAGTTCTTC. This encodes CASSLHGGGLISYNEQFF.

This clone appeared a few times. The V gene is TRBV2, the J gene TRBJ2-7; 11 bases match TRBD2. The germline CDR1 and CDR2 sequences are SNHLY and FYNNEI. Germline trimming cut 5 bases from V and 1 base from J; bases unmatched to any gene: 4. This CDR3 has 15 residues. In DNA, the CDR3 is TGTGCCAGCAGTCCCGGGACTAGCGGATCCTACGAGCAGTACTTC. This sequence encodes CASSPGTSGSYEQYF.

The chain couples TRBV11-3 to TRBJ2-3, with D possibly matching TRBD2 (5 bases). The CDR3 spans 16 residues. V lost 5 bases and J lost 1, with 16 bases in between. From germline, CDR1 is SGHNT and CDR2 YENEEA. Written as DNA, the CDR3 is TGTGCCAGCAGCGCGACGGGGAACTCGGGCACAGATACGCAGTATTTT. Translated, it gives CASSATGNSGTDTQYF.

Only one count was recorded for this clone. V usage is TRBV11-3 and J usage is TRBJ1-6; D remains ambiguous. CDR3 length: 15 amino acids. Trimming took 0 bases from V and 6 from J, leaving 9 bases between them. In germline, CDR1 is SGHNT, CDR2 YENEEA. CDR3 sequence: CASSLDKHSNSPLHF. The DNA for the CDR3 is TGTGCCAGCAGCTTAGATAAACACAGTAATTCACCCCTCCACTTT.

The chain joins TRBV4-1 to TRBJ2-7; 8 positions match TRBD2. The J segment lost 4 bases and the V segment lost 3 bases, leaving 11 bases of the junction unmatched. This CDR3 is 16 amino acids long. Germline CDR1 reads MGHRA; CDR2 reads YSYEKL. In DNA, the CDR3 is TGCGCCAGCAGCCAGGAAGGGGCGGGAGGACGTTACGAGCAGTACTTC. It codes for CASSQEGAGGRYEQYF.

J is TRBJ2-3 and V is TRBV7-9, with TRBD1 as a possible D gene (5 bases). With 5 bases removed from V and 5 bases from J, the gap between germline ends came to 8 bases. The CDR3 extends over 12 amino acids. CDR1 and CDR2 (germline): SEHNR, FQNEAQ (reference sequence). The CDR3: CASSLTEDTQYF. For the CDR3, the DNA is TGTGCCAGCAGCCTGACAGAAGATACGCAGTATTTT.

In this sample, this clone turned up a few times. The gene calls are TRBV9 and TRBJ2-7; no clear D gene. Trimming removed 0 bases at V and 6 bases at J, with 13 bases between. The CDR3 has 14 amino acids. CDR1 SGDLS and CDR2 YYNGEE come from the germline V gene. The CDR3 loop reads CASSVGLPPAEQYF. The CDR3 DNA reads TGTGCCAGCAGCGTAGGGCTTCCCCCCGCCGAGCAGTACTTC.

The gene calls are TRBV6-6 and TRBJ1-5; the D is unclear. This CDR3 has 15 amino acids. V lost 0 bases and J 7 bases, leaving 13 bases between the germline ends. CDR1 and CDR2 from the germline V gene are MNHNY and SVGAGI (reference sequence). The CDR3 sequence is CASSYSGQALQPQHF. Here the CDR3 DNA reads TGTGCCAGCAGTTACTCGGGCCAGGCTCTCCAGCCCCAGCATTTT.

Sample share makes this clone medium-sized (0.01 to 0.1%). The CDR3 DNA sequence: TGTGCCAGCAGTTTGGGGGCGGTAGGCTACACCTTC. It encodes CASSLGAVGYTF. The rearrangement links TRBV6-1 to TRBJ1-2; weak D call: TRBD1 (6 bases). CDR1 and CDR2 (germline): MNHNS, SASEGT. The CDR3 is 12 residues long. Trimming stripped 5 bases from V and 8 bases from J, with 12 bases between.

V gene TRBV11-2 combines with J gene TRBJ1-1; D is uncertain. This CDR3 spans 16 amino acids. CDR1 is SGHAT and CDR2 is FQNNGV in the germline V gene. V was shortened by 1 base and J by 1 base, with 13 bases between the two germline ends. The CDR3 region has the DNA TGTGCCAGCAGCTTAGGCTTGTCCAGGTCGAACACTGAAGCTTTCTTT. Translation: CASSLGLSRSNTEAFF.

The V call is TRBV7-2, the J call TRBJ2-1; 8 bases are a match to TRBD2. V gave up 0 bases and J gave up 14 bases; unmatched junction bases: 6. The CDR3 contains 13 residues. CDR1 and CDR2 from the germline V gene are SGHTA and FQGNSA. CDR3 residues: CASSLARGDEKFF. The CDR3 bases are TGTGCCAGCAGCTTAGCGCGGGGGGATGAAAAGTTCTTC.

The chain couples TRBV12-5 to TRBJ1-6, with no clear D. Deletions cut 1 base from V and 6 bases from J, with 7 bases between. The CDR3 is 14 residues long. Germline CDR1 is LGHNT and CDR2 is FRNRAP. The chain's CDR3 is CASGLGQSNSPLHF. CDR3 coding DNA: TGTGCTAGTGGTTTGGGTCAGTCTAATTCACCCCTCCACTTT.

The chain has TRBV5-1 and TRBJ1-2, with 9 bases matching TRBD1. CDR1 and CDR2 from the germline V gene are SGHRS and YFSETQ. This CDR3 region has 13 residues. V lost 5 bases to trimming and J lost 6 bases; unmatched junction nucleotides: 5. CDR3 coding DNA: TGCGCCAGCAGTCGGGACAGGGAGGATGGCTACACCTTC. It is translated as CASSRDREDGYTF.

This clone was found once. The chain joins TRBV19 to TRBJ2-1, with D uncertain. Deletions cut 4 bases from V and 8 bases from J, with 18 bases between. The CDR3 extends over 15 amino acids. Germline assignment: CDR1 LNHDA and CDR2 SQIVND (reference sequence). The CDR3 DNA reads TGTGCCAGTAGTAACCCCGAAACCACCCAGGATGAGCAGTTCTTC. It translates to CASSNPETTQDEQFF. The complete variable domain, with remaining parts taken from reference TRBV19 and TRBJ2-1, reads DGGITQSPKYLFRKEGQNVTLSCEQNLNHDAMYWYRQDPGQGLRLIYYSQIVNDFQKGDIAEGYSVSREKKESFPLTVTSAQKNPTAFYLCASSNPETTQDEQFFGPGTRLTVL.

The CDR3 DNA reads as TGCGCCAGCAGCAAAGGACAGGGGGGAGGTAACTATGGCTACACCTTC. This codes for CASSKGQGGGNYGYTF. V usage is TRBV5-1 and J usage is TRBJ1-2, with 10 bases identical to TRBD1. CDR1 and CDR2 from the germline V gene are SGHRS and YFSETQ. V dropped 4 bases and J dropped 1; count of bases not matched to a gene: 7. This CDR3 contains 16 residues.

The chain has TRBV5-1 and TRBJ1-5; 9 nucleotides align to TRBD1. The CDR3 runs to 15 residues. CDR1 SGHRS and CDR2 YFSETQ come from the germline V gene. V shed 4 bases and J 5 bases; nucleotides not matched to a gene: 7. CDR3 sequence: CASSPDRGGDQPQHF. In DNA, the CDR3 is TGCGCCAGCAGCCCGGACAGGGGAGGAGATCAGCCCCAGCATTTT.